The 24 T cell receptor beta chains presented below share a single source sample, sequenced in a study of tumor and adjacent non-tumor tissue in lung cancer. TCRbeta libraries were built with three rounds of nested PCR, modified from ARM-PCR. TCRdb processed the multiplex PCR reads anew with MiXCR; each CDR3 protein has one entry. This table holds some 78,000 distinct CDR3 sequences, around 85% found once. This sample's RNA came from whole unsorted tissue. Sequencing used lung tumor tissue. Source of these receptors: a woman aged 45-59 years with non-small cell lung cancer.

The chain recombines TRBV4-2 with TRBJ2-1, with 7 nucleotides matching TRBD2. The CDR3 is made up of 15 amino acids. Germline CDR1 and CDR2: LGHNA and YNFKEQ. This chain's CDR3 is CISSQSLAELVEQFF. The CDR3 DNA reads TGTATCAGCAGCCAATCCCTAGCGGAGTTGGTCGAGCAGTTCTTC.

A word on this clonotype: One end of the junction is discordant with germline, which a read error may explain. The chain carries TRBV20-1 and TRBJ1-2, with D unclear. The CDR3 spans 13 residues. CDR1 is DFQATT, CDR2 SNEGSKA, per germline (reference sequence). Here the CDR3 reads CSTRAVALDDYTF. CDR3 nucleotides: TGCAGTACTAGGGCAGTCGCTCTTGATGACTACACCTTC.

The chain combines TRBV6-2 or TRBV6-3 with TRBJ2-2; D gene unclear. V was trimmed by 3 bases and J by 5 bases, leaving 7 bases between them. Germline CDR1 is MNHEY and CDR2 is SVGEGT. This CDR3 has 13 residues. The CDR3 spells CASSYMKTGELFF. The CDR3 bases are TGTGCCAGCAGTTATATGAAGACCGGGGAGCTGTTTTTT.

Points on this clonotype: Its ends do not fully match the called genes, so a read error is possible. The chain has TRBV20-1 and TRBJ2-7; possibly TRBD1 or TRBD2 for D (5 bases each). The germline V gene has CDR1 DFQATT and CDR2 SNEGSKA (reference sequence). The CDR3 sequence is 13 residues long. The CDR3 bases are TGCAGTGCCCACGAACCTCAGGGAGACGAGCATTACTTC. It is translated as CSAHEPQGDEHYF.

In regard to this clonotype: One junction end does not reproduce the germline sequence, and a read error may be involved. The chain carries TRBV11-2 and TRBJ2-7; D is unclear. Germline lookup yields CDR1 SGHAT and CDR2 FQNNGV. The CDR3 has 15 residues. The CDR3 spells CTSSLSPSPSHEQYF. The CDR3 coding sequence is TGTACCAGCAGCTTATCTCCTAGTCCCTCCCACGAGCAGTACTTC.

Comment on this clonotype: A read error is possible here, since a much larger clone lies one base away. The conserved phenylalanine or tryptophan normally closing the CDR3 is absent here, so this likely arose from a read error. The CDR3 loop reads CASSQTGGSPLHL. The CDR3 DNA follows: TGTGCCAGCAGCCAGACAGGAGGATCACCCCTCCACTTA. The V call is TRBV14, the J call TRBJ1-6, with D possibly matching TRBD1 (6 bases). The germline V gene has CDR1 SGHDN and CDR2 FVKESK. This CDR3 has 13 residues. V was shortened by 3 bases and J by 10 bases, with 10 bases between the two germline ends.

Worth noting for this clonotype: Mismatch with germline at one junction end may stem from a read error. This sequence joins TRBV29-1 and TRBJ2-7, with 7 bases lining up with TRBD2. In germline, CDR1 is SQVTM, CDR2 ANQGSEA. The CDR3 is 15 residues long. CDR3 residues: CSVHLTSRRGYERYF. In nucleotides, the CDR3 is TGCAGCGTCCACCTGACTAGCAGGAGAGGGTACGAGCGGTACTTC.

The chain uses TRBV7-9 and TRBJ2-2, with D unclear. Per the germline V gene, CDR1 is SEHNR and CDR2 is FQNEAQ (reference sequence). With 7 bases removed from V and 4 bases from J, the gap between germline ends came to 13 bases. The CDR3 is made up of 14 amino acids. The CDR3 nucleotides are TGTGCCAGCATACCCCCATCCGGCACCGGGGAGCTGTTTTTT. Translation gives CASIPPSGTGELFF.

On this clonotype itself: Because it lacks the conserved phenylalanine or tryptophan at the end, this CDR3 is likely a read error. J is TRBJ1-5 and V is TRBV6-2 or TRBV6-3; D not certain. The last part of the DNA fits TRBJ2-3 better; the J call may be wrong. This CDR3 has 13 amino acids. Germline V gives CDR1 MNHEY, CDR2 SVGEGT. In DNA form, the CDR3 reads TGTGCCAGCAATGGGGTACCGAATCGGCCCCAGTATCTT. Encoded protein: CASNGVPNRPQYL.

This clonotype was observed many times. V usage is TRBV20-1 and J usage is TRBJ2-7, with a weak D call TRBD2 (7 bases). The CDR3 sequence is 11 residues long. The germline V gene has CDR1 DFQATT and CDR2 SNEGSKA (reference sequence). The V end lost 7 bases, the J end lost 2 bases, and 9 bases lay between the germline ends. CDR3 nucleotide sequence: TGCAGTGGGGGGGGCACCTACGAGCAGTACTTC. Amino acids: CSGGGTYEQYF.

About this clonotype: A junction boundary mismatches the germline segment, possibly from a read error. The V and J genes are TRBV18 and TRBJ1-3, with D hard to call. The germline gives CDR1 KGHSH, CDR2 LQKENI. This CDR3 contains 17 residues. This CDR3 reads CDSSPDVTGASGNTIYF. CDR3 coding DNA: TGTGACAGCTCCCCGGACGTCACTGGAGCCTCTGGAAACACCATATATTTT.

This chain joins TRBV11-3 and TRBJ2-1; 9 nucleotides agree with TRBD2. This CDR3 contains 17 residues. V dropped 5 bases and J dropped 9; count of bases not matched to a gene: 17. The germline gives CDR1 SGHNT, CDR2 YENEEA. The CDR3 protein is CASSLSGSAPRDSEQFF. DNA for the CDR3: TGTGCCAGCAGCCTTAGCGGGAGCGCGCCAAGGGACAGTGAGCAGTTCTTC.

The count of this clonotype is one. An end of the junction does not agree with germline; a read error may underlie this. V gene TRBV20-1 combines with J gene TRBJ2-3; D gene ambiguous. This CDR3 has 14 residues. Germline CDR1 is DFQATT and CDR2 is SNEGSKA (reference sequence). The DNA of the CDR3 is TGCAATGCTAGAGATTTTAGAGAAACAGATACGCAGTATTTT. Translated: CNARDFRETDTQYF.

This clonotype was counted once. The chain combines TRBV29-1 with TRBJ2-1; D may correspond to TRBD1 or TRBD2 (5 bases each). V was pared by 7 bases and J by 16 bases, with 26 bases between. Germline V gene sequence: CDR1 SQVTM, CDR2 ANQGSEA. This CDR3 is 13 amino acids long. CDR3 loop: CSAEDTPYNVQFF. Written as DNA, the CDR3 is TGCAGCGCGGAGGACACGCCCTACAATGTGCAATTCTTC.

Worth noting for this clonotype: An end of the junction differs from the germline gene, which may be a read error. The rearrangement uses TRBV29-1 and TRBJ1-2, with 11 nucleotides matching TRBD1. Germline loops: CDR1 SQVTM, CDR2 ANQGSEA. This CDR3 spans 16 amino acids. The CDR3 coding sequence is TGCAGCGTTGAAGGTTGGGACAGGGGGGACCTCTATGACTACATCTTC. It translates to CSVEGWDRGDLYDYIF.

The J gene is TRBJ1-1, the V gene TRBV4-2, with 8 bases aligning to TRBD1. The CDR3 contains 14 residues. Per germline, CDR1 LGHNA and CDR2 YNFKEQ. The junction had 14 bases not matched to a gene; V was cut back by 6 bases and J by 11 bases. The DNA of the CDR3 is TGTGCCAGCAGTCGCGGACAGGGAGACACTTACGCTTTCTTT. This encodes CASSRGQGDTYAFF.

As concerns this clonotype: One end of the junction does not line up with germline, which may come from a read error. The CDR3 loop reads CACSQVFGREDSQYF. CDR3 in DNA: TGTGCCTGCAGCCAAGTCTTCGGCAGGGAAGACTCCCAGTACTTC. The chain has TRBV4-2 and TRBJ2-5; TRBD1 might be the D (5 bases). This CDR3 contains 15 residues. Germline V gene lookup returns CDR1 LGHNA and CDR2 YNFKEQ.

This sequence joins TRBV6-2 or TRBV6-3 and TRBJ2-7; D not certain. This CDR3 is 15 amino acids long. CDR1 is MNHEY and CDR2 is SVGEGT in the germline V gene. V lost 10 bases, J lost 2 bases, and 21 bases lay in between. The CDR3 nucleotides read TGTGCCATCAATAAAGGGCGAGTAGGTACCTACGAGCAGTACTTC. This gives the protein CAINKGRVGTYEQYF.

This clonotype was counted between two and nine times. One end of the junction fails to match germline, which may point to a read error. The rearrangement links TRBV6-2 or TRBV6-3 to TRBJ1-6; D possibly corresponds to TRBD1 (5 bases). Germline-derived CDR1 and CDR2 are MNHEY and SVGEGT. The CDR3 has 13 amino acids. CDR3 bases: TGCGCCAGCTCGGGGCAAAATAATTCACCCCTCCAGTTT. Encoded protein: CASSGQNNSPLQF.

On this clonotype itself: The conserved closing phenylalanine or tryptophan is absent in this CDR3, likely reflecting a read error. The J gene is TRBJ1-3, the V gene TRBV29-1; the D is unclear. This CDR3 has 13 residues. The germline CDR1 and CDR2 sequences are SQVTM and ANQGSEA. Here the CDR3 reads CSVARNSGNAIYL. CDR3 nucleotide sequence: TGCAGCGTTGCTAGAAATTCTGGAAACGCCATATATCTT.

Points on this clonotype: One junction end does not reproduce the germline sequence, and a read error may be involved. The chain couples TRBV11-2 to TRBJ2-7; D uncertain. Germline CDR1 SGHAT, CDR2 FQNNGV. This CDR3 has 15 amino acids. This chain's CDR3 is CTSSLSPNPSYEQYF. The CDR3 region has the DNA TGTACCAGCAGCTTATCTCCGAACCCCTCCTACGAGCAGTACTTC.

On this clonotype: Lacking the conserved final phenylalanine or tryptophan, this CDR3 likely reflects a read error. This rearrangement joins TRBV6-2 or TRBV6-3 to TRBJ2-1; the match to TRBD2 covers 9 bases. CDR3 length equals 16 residues. Germline CDR1 MNHEY, CDR2 SVGEGT. The CDR3 sequence: CPSSFSGRLSYNEQFL. CDR3 nucleotide sequence: TGTCCCAGCAGTTTTAGCGGGAGACTCTCCTACAATGAGCAGTTCTTA.

A remark on this clonotype: A read error may account for a junction end that differs from germline. The chain employs TRBV6-1 and TRBJ2-5; D ambiguous. The CDR3 contains 13 residues. The germline gives CDR1 MNHNS, CDR2 SASEGT. CDR3 in DNA: TGTGCCAGCAGTGAAATACGGGCTGAGATCCAGTACTTC. This translates into CASSEIRAEIQYF.

Of note for this clonotype: The final CDR3 position lacks the conserved phenylalanine or tryptophan, pointing to a likely read error. The DNA is omitted, as the CDR3 cannot be located on it reliably, and the CDR3 follows TCRdb's listing. J is TRBJ2-2 and V is TRBV6-5; the DNA was not compared with TRBD2, the D call given in the table. The CDR3 has 15 residues if both end residues are counted. From germline, CDR1 is MNHEY and CDR2 SVGAGI. The CDR3 loop is CASSRLAENTGELLC.